This is a list of T cell receptor beta chains from one sample in a study of blood T cell repertoires in COVID-19. Method: immunoSEQ multiplex PCR; TCRdb's copy keeps in-frame clones and lacks some. The data hold 390,000 or so clones, with roughly 86% observed a single time. The sample was peripheral blood. These receptors originate from a woman aged 30 to 39 with COVID-19, enrolled during active disease. The CDR3 runs from the conserved cysteine through the conserved F or W. A D gene is named only where the DNA matches it firmly. Only some rows state a clone size, as once, few, many or a class for expanded clones.

NA,TRBD1,TRBV5-4,TRBJ2-3,TGTGCCAGCAGCTTGGTTGGCAGGGGGCATGATACGCAGTATTTT,CASSLVGRGHDTQYF
NA,NA,TRBV9,TRBJ1-1,TGTGCCAGCAGCGTAGGGCAGGGTAGAACTGAAGCTTTCTTT,CASSVGQGRTEAFF
few,NA,TRBV4-1,TRBJ1-4,TGCGCCAGCAGCCAAGAGAGCGGATTTAATGAAAAACTGTTTTTT,CASSQESGFNEKLFF
NA,TRBD2,TRBV28,TRBJ2-1,TGTGCCAGCAGTTCGTGGACTAGCGGGAGCGAGGATGAGCAGTTCTTC,CASSSWTSGSEDEQFF
NA,TRBD1,TRBV29-1,TRBJ2-7,TGCAGCGTTGGGCCCGGGACAGGCAACGAGCAGTACTTC,CSVGPGTGNEQYF
NA,TRBD2,TRBV19,TRBJ2-5,TGTGCCAGTTCTAGCGGGAGGGGGGTGGAGACCCAGTACTTC,CASSSGRGVETQYF
NA,NA,TRBV25-1,TRBJ2-7,TGTGCCAGCGCGAGGGGGGGAGGACTCTACGAGCAGTACTTC,CASARGGGLYEQYF
NA,TRBD1,TRBV30,TRBJ2-1,TGTGCCTGGAGTGTTGGTAGGACAGGATGGACCAATGAGCAGTTCTTC,CAWSVGRTGWTNEQFF
NA,NA,TRBV5-1,TRBJ2-7,TGCGCCAGCAGCTCACTGGGACAAAGTTTGTACGAGCAGTACTTC,CASSSLGQSLYEQYF
NA,TRBD1,TRBV30,TRBJ2-2,TGTGCCTGGAGTAGGACAGGGGGTCGCGGGGAGCTGTTTTTT,CAWSRTGGRGELFF
NA,TRBD2,TRBV7-9,TRBJ2-1,TGTGCCAGCAGCCAAAAGGGGACAAGCGGGAGGCCCAGTAGGGATGAGCAGTTCTTC,CASSQKGTSGRPSRDEQFF
NA,NA,TRBV5-4,TRBJ2-7,TGTGCCAGCAGCTTGGGGGGGGAGCCCTCCTACGAGCAGTACTTC,CASSLGGEPSYEQYF
NA,NA,TRBV5-1,TRBJ1-2,TGCGCCAGCAGCCTAATGGGGGGCTATGGCTACACCTTC,CASSLMGGYGYTF
NA,TRBD1,TRBV29-1,TRBJ1-1,TGCAGCGCCGATACAGGGGGGAGGACTGAAGCTTTCTTT,CSADTGGRTEAFF
NA,TRBD2,TRBV5-1,TRBJ2-3,TGCGCCAGCAGCTTTGTAGCGGGAGCTAGCACAGATACGCAGTATTTT,CASSFVAGASTDTQYF
NA,TRBD2,TRBV19,TRBJ2-5,TGTGCCAGTAGTAGGGGGGTGGTAGCGGGAGTAGAGACCCAGTACTTC,CASSRGVVAGVETQYF
NA,NA,TRBV28,TRBJ1-2,TGTGCCAGCAGCCCCTCCGCTAACTATGGCTACACCTTC,CASSPSANYGYTF
NA,NA,TRBV5-3,TRBJ2-7,TGTGCCAGAAGTCTCGGTAGGGGTAGCCAGTACGAGCAGTACTTC,CARSLGRGSQYEQYF
NA,NA,TRBV28,TRBJ1-5,TGTGCCAGCAGTTTAATCAGGGATGGTCAGCCCCAGCATTTT,CASSLIRDGQPQHF
NA,NA,TRBV7-3,TRBJ1-1,TGTGCCAGCAGCCCCGTGGGCAGCGGGCGAGGCACTGAAGCTTTCTTT,CASSPVGSGRGTEAFF
NA,NA,TRBV7-9,TRBJ2-7,TGTGCCAGCAGCTTAGCTGGACTCTACGAGCAGTACTTC,CASSLAGLYEQYF
NA,TRBD1,TRBV6-4,TRBJ2-4,TGTGCCACCCGGGACAGCGCAGACATTCAGTACTTC,CATRDSADIQYF
NA,TRBD2,TRBV24-1,TRBJ2-3,TGTGCCACCAGTGATGGAGGGACTAGTGTAGATACGCAGTATTTT,CATSDGGTSVDTQYF
few,NA,TRBV15,TRBJ2-2,TGTGCCACCAGCAGAGATATCGGGAGAAACACCGGGGAGCTGTTTTTT,CATSRDIGRNTGELFF
NA,TRBD1,TRBV6-6,TRBJ2-1,TGTGCCAGCAGTTACTCGGGACAGGGGGCCTACAATGAGCAGTTCTTC,CASSYSGQGAYNEQFF
NA,TRBD2,TRBV27,TRBJ2-1,TGTGCCAGCAGTTTGGGGCTAGCGGGAGTGAATGAGCAGTTCTTC,CASSLGLAGVNEQFF
NA,NA,TRBV7-2,TRBJ1-2,TGTGCCAGCACCCAGAGCGGGGTTAACTATGGCTACACCTTC,CASTQSGVNYGYTF
NA,NA,TRBV4-2,TRBJ1-2,TGTGCCAGCAGCCAAGAGGGGCACCCCGACGGCTACACCTTC,CASSQEGHPDGYTF
many,NA,TRBV18,TRBJ1-5,TGTGCCAGCTCGCCGGACAGCACCTTTAGCAATCAGCCCCAGCATTTT,CASSPDSTFSNQPQHF
NA,TRBD1,TRBV27,TRBJ2-5,TGTGCCAGCACCCAAGGGGGCGGGACCCAGTACTTC,CASTQGGGTQYF
NA,NA,TRBV6-5,TRBJ1-4,TGTGCCAGCAGTTACTCGCGGTACGGGGCTAATGAAAAACTGTTTTTT,CASSYSRYGANEKLFF
NA,TRBD1,TRBV7-9,TRBJ1-1,TGTGCCAGCAGCCCGAGGGACAGGGTGAACACTGAAGCTTTCTTT,CASSPRDRVNTEAFF
many,TRBD1,TRBV6-1,TRBJ1-6,TGTGCCAGCAGTGAAGTCCCGGGACAGGGAAATTCACCCCTCCACTTT,CASSEVPGQGNSPLHF
NA,NA,TRBV18,TRBJ1-5,TGTGCCAGCTCACCATTTCTCCGTCAGCCCCAGCATTTT,CASSPFLRQPQHF
NA,NA,TRBV2,TRBJ1-1,TGTGCCAGCAGTTTCCAGACAGTGAACGCTGAAGCTTTCTTT,CASSFQTVNAEAFF
once,NA,TRBV19,TRBJ2-1,TGTGCCAGTGCCCAGGGGGGAGTGGTTCCGTTCTTC,CASAQGGVVPFF
few,TRBD1,TRBV11-2,TRBJ1-5,TGTGCCAGCAGCTTTCCGGACAGGGGGCATCAGCCCCAGCATTTT,CASSFPDRGHQPQHF
NA,TRBD2,TRBV10-1,TRBJ2-5,TGCGCCACCTCGGGACTAGCGGGAGTAGGAGAGACCCAGTACTTC,CATSGLAGVGETQYF
NA,NA,TRBV2,TRBJ1-5,TGTGCCAGCAGTGAGGTCGGGGGGGCTCAGCCCCAGCATTTT,CASSEVGGAQPQHF
NA,NA,TRBV11-2,TRBJ2-3,TGTGCCAGCAGCCAGAGAGGGCTCAACACAGATACGCAGTATTTT,CASSQRGLNTDTQYF
NA,TRBD1,TRBV9,TRBJ1-4,TGTGCCAGCAGCGTAGGGGTACAGGGGATTAATGAAAAACTGTTTTTT,CASSVGVQGINEKLFF
NA,NA,TRBV7-3,TRBJ2-1,TGTGCCAGCAGCTTAAGTGGGGGCGGGAGAGGAAATGAGCAGTTCTTC,CASSLSGGGRGNEQFF
NA,TRBD1,TRBV6-1,TRBJ2-7,TGTGCCAGCAGTGAAGCGACAGGGCCATCCTACGAGCAGTACTTC,CASSEATGPSYEQYF
NA,TRBD1,TRBV3-1/TRBV3-2,TRBJ1-5,TGTGCCAGCAGCCAAGGGACAGGTCCCAATCAGCCCCAGCATTTT,CASSQGTGPNQPQHF
NA,TRBD1,TRBV2,TRBJ1-6,TGTGCCAGCAGGTCGGGGACAGGTTCTAATTCACCCCTCCACTTT,CASRSGTGSNSPLHF
NA,NA,TRBV5-1,TRBJ1-1,TGCGCCAGCAGTTTTACGTCAGGCCGCTGGATGAACACTGAAGCTTTCTTT,CASSFTSGRWMNTEAFF
few,NA,TRBV7-9,TRBJ2-7,TGTGCCAGCAGCTTTCTCGGGTGGACCTACGAGCAGTACTTC,CASSFLGWTYEQYF
NA,NA,TRBV9,TRBJ1-6,TGTGCCAGCAGCGCAGGACAGAGTAATTCACCCCTCCACTTT,CASSAGQSNSPLHF
NA,NA,TRBV6-1,TRBJ2-7,TGTGCCAGCAGTGAAGGCCCCGGTCGCGAGCAGTACTTC,CASSEGPGREQYF
few,NA,TRBV19,TRBJ2-1,TGTGCCAGTAGTATGGCGCGGGTCCGGGAGCAGTTCTTC,CASSMARVREQFF
NA,TRBD1,TRBV7-9,TRBJ1-4,TGTGCCAGCAGCCCGGGGACAGGGAGTGAAAAACTGTTTTTT,CASSPGTGSEKLFF
NA,TRBD1,TRBV4-1,TRBJ1-5,TGCGCCAGCAGCCAAGAGGGGACAGGACCCAATCAGCCCCAGCATTTT,CASSQEGTGPNQPQHF
NA,NA,TRBV2,TRBJ2-3,TGTGCCAGCAGTGAAGCTCCCCTTGGCACAGATACGCAGTATTTT,CASSEAPLGTDTQYF
once,NA,TRBV7-2,TRBJ2-1,TGTGCCAGCAGCTTCCTGGGCCTCGAGGGCAATGAGCAGTTCTTC,CASSFLGLEGNEQFF
once,NA,TRBV20-1,TRBJ1-1,TGCAGTGCTAGTAAGAGGGATGAAGCTTTCTTT,CSASKRDEAFF
once,NA,TRBV19,TRBJ2-5,TGTGCCAGTAAAAGCGGTCAAGAGACCCAGTACTTC,CASKSGQETQYF
NA,NA,TRBV6-2/TRBV6-3,TRBJ1-4,TGTGCCAGCAGTTACTCGATGGGTGCCGGGGAAAAACTGTTTTTT,CASSYSMGAGEKLFF
NA,TRBD2,TRBV18,TRBJ2-7,TGTGCCAGCTCACCGATTGTAGCGGGAGGCGCCTACGAGCAGTACTTC,CASSPIVAGGAYEQYF
NA,NA,TRBV5-1,TRBJ2-2,TGCGCCAGCAGCTTGATGACTTTGAACACCGGGGAGCTGTTTTTT,CASSLMTLNTGELFF